This passage covers 32 T cell receptor beta chains from one sample sequenced in a study of cytomegalovirus exposure and HLA in healthy donors. In the PCR, 60 Vbeta and 13 Jbeta primers were used. Assay: immunoSEQ multiplex PCR; the TCRdb copy retains only in-frame clones and omits some. The table records 120,000 or so clones, around three quarters of them present only once. The material sequenced was PBMCs. All receptors come from a man aged 30-40 years in good health and CMV-seronegative.

This clone has more than one count but fewer than ten. This rearrangement joins TRBV5-1 to TRBJ1-2; 8 nucleotides align to TRBD1. The V gene end was trimmed by 4 bases and the J gene end by 7 bases; junction bases not matched to a gene: 15. The CDR3 totals 16 residues. Looked up from germline, CDR1 is SGHRS and CDR2 is YFSETQ. In nucleotides, the CDR3 is TGCGCCAGCAGCCCCGATCCGACAGGGGCAAAGAGTGGCTACACCTTC. This sequence encodes CASSPDPTGAKSGYTF.

The CDR3 sequence is CASSSGGGRGTYEQYF. In DNA form, the CDR3 reads TGCGCCAGCAGCTCGGGGGGGGGCAGGGGGACCTACGAGCAGTACTTC. The V call is TRBV5-1, the J call TRBJ2-7; D might be TRBD2 (8 bases). Between the trimmed V and J ends, which lost 3 bases and 2 bases, there was a span of 18 bases. Germline CDR1 and CDR2: SGHRS and YFSETQ. The CDR3 totals 16 residues.

The chain has TRBV5-6 and TRBJ2-3; possibly TRBD1 for D (6 bases). This CDR3 spans 15 amino acids. Per the germline V gene, CDR1 is SGHDT and CDR2 is YYEEEE. The V end lost 4 bases, the J end lost 8 bases, and 20 bases lay between the germline ends. DNA for the CDR3: TGTGCCAGCAGCACAACAGAACCGGGACATGCTACGCAGTATTTT. Translating it yields CASSTTEPGHATQYF.

This clone was seen just once. V is TRBV25-1 and J is TRBJ2-5; 7 nucleotides agree with TRBD1. Germline V gene lookup returns CDR1 MGHDK and CDR2 SYGVNS. Trimming took 2 bases from V and 1 from J; bases not matched to a gene: 1. The CDR3 spans 14 residues. The CDR3 region is CASSETGVQETQYF. The DNA for the CDR3 is TGTGCCAGCAGTGAAACAGGGGTCCAAGAGACCCAGTACTTC. The full variable domain, with the rest looked up from reference TRBV25-1 and TRBJ2-5, is EADIYQTPRYLVIGTGKKITLECSQTMGHDKMYWYQQDPGMELHLIHYSYGVNSTEKGDLSSESTVSRIRTEHFPLTLESARPSHTSQYLCASSETGVQETQYFGPGTRLLVL.

CDR3 in amino acids: CASSLPLGPQPQHF. The CDR3 DNA sequence: TGTGCCAGCAGCCTCCCCCTGGGGCCTCAGCCCCAGCATTTT. This chain links TRBV7-2 with TRBJ1-5, with TRBD1 as a possible D gene (5 bases). V was pared by 5 bases and J by 6 bases, with 14 bases between. CDR1 and CDR2 (germline): SGHTA, FQGNSA. The CDR3 loop spans 14 amino acids.

V is TRBV19 and J is TRBJ2-3; D call uncertain. Germline V lookup: CDR1 LNHDA, CDR2 SQIVND (reference sequence). CDR3 length equals 11 residues. V lost 4 bases and J 7 bases, leaving 6 bases between the germline ends. The CDR3 reads CASSTLYTQYF. CDR3 DNA: TGTGCCAGTAGTACCCTTTATACGCAGTATTTT.

The V and J genes are TRBV6-1 and TRBJ2-7, with 8 nucleotides matching TRBD2. The CDR3 covers 14 residues. V shed 4 bases, J shed 5 bases, and the junction held 7 bases outside the gene matches. Germline assignment: CDR1 MNHNS and CDR2 SASEGT. The CDR3 loop reads CASSAASGSDEQYF. The CDR3 coding sequence is TGTGCCAGCAGTGCGGCCAGCGGGAGCGACGAGCAGTACTTC.

V usage is TRBV9 and J usage is TRBJ1-2, with TRBD1 matching 7 bases. The V segment lost 7 bases and the J segment 4 bases; nucleotides outside the gene matches: 16. CDR1 and CDR2 (germline): SGDLS, YYNGEE. CDR3 size: 16 residues. CDR3 amino acids: CASGPGQRSRGYGYTF. CDR3 in DNA: TGTGCCAGCGGACCGGGACAGAGATCCCGCGGCTATGGCTACACCTTC.

The chain employs TRBV27 and TRBJ1-5; 7 bases are shared with TRBD1. This CDR3 is 15 amino acids long. Germline V gene data show CDR1 as MNHEY and CDR2 as SMNVEV (reference sequence). V shed 5 bases, J shed 4 bases, and the junction held 8 bases outside the gene matches. The CDR3 DNA sequence: TGTGCCAGCAGTCTTACAGGGGCGGCAAATCAGCCCCAGCATTTT. As protein: CASSLTGAANQPQHF.

The chain employs TRBV5-1 and TRBJ1-1, with TRBD1 as a possible D gene (6 bases). The CDR3 contains 15 residues. Deletions cut 2 bases from V and 2 bases from J, with 13 bases between. Germline values: CDR1 SGHRS, CDR2 YFSETQ. The DNA for the CDR3 is TGCGCCAGCAGCTTCTCCGGGACAAGTAACACTGAAGCTTTCTTT. It is translated as CASSFSGTSNTEAFF.

The chain couples TRBV18 to TRBJ1-6; 9 bases map to TRBD1. After removal of 3 bases from V and 10 bases from J, the junction contained 4 bases not matched to a gene. The CDR3 is made up of 14 amino acids. Germline V lookup: CDR1 KGHSH, CDR2 LQKENI. The CDR3 spells CASSPDRGDSPLHF. The CDR3 DNA sequence: TGTGCCAGCTCACCCGACAGGGGGGACTCACCCCTCCACTTT. Full variable domain (outside the CDR3, taken from reference TRBV18 and TRBJ1-6): NAGVMQNPRHLVRRRGQEARLRCSPMKGHSHVYWYRQLPEEGLKFMVYLQKENIIDESGMPKERFSAEFPKEGPSILRIQQVVRGDSAAYFCASSPDRGDSPLHFGNGTRLTVT.

This sequence joins TRBV27 and TRBJ2-1, with TRBD2 identical over 10 bases. Germline trimming cut 2 bases from V and 1 base from J; bases unmatched to any gene: 5. The germline V gene encodes CDR1 MNHEY and CDR2 SMNVEV (reference sequence). This CDR3 region has 17 residues. The CDR3 nucleotides read TGTGCCAGCAGTTTAGCGAGGACTAGCGGTTCCTACAATGAGCAGTTCTTC. Protein product: CASSLARTSGSYNEQFF.

This rearrangement joins TRBV6-1 to TRBJ2-3, with 15 bases aligning to TRBD2. The CDR3 loop spans 15 amino acids. V dropped 6 bases and J dropped 3; count of bases not matched to a gene: 1. CDR1 and CDR2 (germline): MNHNS, SASEGT. The DNA for the CDR3 is TGTGCCAGCAGGGGACTAGCGGGAGGTACAGATACGCAGTATTTT. Its translation: CASRGLAGGTDTQYF.

This rearrangement joins TRBV15 to TRBJ2-1; a possible D gene is TRBD1 (5 bases). Germline-derived CDR1 and CDR2 are LNHNV and YYDKDF (reference sequence). V lost 0 bases, J lost 3 bases, and 15 bases lay in between. CDR3 size: 17 residues. Written as DNA, the CDR3 is TGTGCCACCAGCAGAGATAGGGGCGACCCCGGCTACAATGAGCAGTTCTTC. Residues: CATSRDRGDPGYNEQFF.

V gene TRBV10-2 combines with J gene TRBJ2-5, with a weak D call TRBD2 (5 bases). There are 12 residues in the CDR3. Trimming shortened V by 8 bases and J by 2 bases, and 9 bases separated the two germline ends. The germline CDR1 and CDR2 sequences are WSHSY and SAAADI. The CDR3 loop is CASGLLQETQYF. CDR3 DNA: TGCGCCAGCGGACTGTTACAAGAGACCCAGTACTTC.

The DNA of the CDR3 is TGTGCCAGCAGCCAAACGGGCAGGGGGCCAGATACGCAGTATTTT. It encodes CASSQTGRGPDTQYF. The rearrangement links TRBV6-1 to TRBJ2-3, with 8 bases that match TRBD1. CDR3 length equals 15 residues. V shed 6 bases and J 4 bases; nucleotides not matched to a gene: 9. Per germline, CDR1 MNHNS and CDR2 SASEGT.

The chain has TRBV21-1 and TRBJ1-5; TRBD1 reflects the table's D call only, with no check against the DNA. TRBV21-1 corresponds to a pseudogene. CDR3 length equals 15 residues. Here the CDR3 DNA reads TGTGCCAGCAGTTTATACCAACATAGCAATCAGCCCCAGCATTTT. It encodes CASSLYQHSNQPQHF.

This rearrangement joins TRBV29-1 to TRBJ2-7; TRBD1 matches at 9 bases. The trim removed 3 bases at V and 3 bases at J, leaving 3 bases unmatched. The germline CDR1 and CDR2 sequences are SQVTM and ANQGSEA. The CDR3 covers 13 residues. This CDR3 is CSVEGQGNYEQYF. In nucleotides, the CDR3 is TGCAGCGTTGAGGGACAGGGTAACTACGAGCAGTACTTC.

This clone occurred a few times. The CDR3 bases are TGTGCCAGCAGTTTGGGGGCAGGCGAGTTTGGGGAGCAGTACTTC. Residues: CASSLGAGEFGEQYF. The rearrangement links TRBV28 to TRBJ2-7; tentative D call: TRBD1 (6 bases). This CDR3 spans 15 amino acids. Trimming removed 3 bases at V and 7 bases at J, with 19 bases between. CDR1 and CDR2 (germline): MDHEN, SYDVKM.

The rearrangement links TRBV11-1 to TRBJ2-7, with 8 bases that match TRBD1. The germline V gene encodes CDR1 SGHAT and CDR2 FQDESV (reference sequence). The junction had 12 bases not matched to a gene; V was cut back by 2 bases and J by 0 bases. CDR3 length: 18 amino acids. Here the CDR3 reads CASSLYRTRQGASYEQYF. CDR3 DNA sequence: TGTGCCAGCAGCTTATATCGAACGAGGCAGGGGGCCTCCTACGAGCAGTACTTC.

The genes are TRBV2 and TRBJ2-1; D unclear. CDR1 is SNHLY and CDR2 is FYNNEI in the germline V gene. This CDR3 is 11 amino acids long. Trimming removed 1 base from V and 10 bases from J, with 5 bases in between. CDR3 residues: CASSEDGEQFF. In DNA form, the CDR3 reads TGTGCCAGCAGTGAAGACGGGGAGCAGTTCTTC.

This chain joins TRBV19 and TRBJ1-5; D perhaps matches TRBD1 (5 bases). Trimming removed 2 bases from V and 7 bases from J, with 15 bases in between. Germline V gives CDR1 LNHDA, CDR2 SQIVND (reference sequence). The CDR3 length is 15 residues. The CDR3 nucleotides are TGTGCCAGTAGTATAAATGGGGCCCAGGGCCAGCCCCAGCATTTT. Translated: CASSINGAQGQPQHF.

This chain connects TRBV9 to TRBJ1-2; TRBD1 might be the D (5 bases). Trimming took 4 bases from V and 0 from J, leaving 13 bases between them. CDR1 and CDR2 (germline): SGDLS, YYNGEE. The CDR3 extends over 15 amino acids. The CDR3 DNA reads as TGTGCCAGCAGCCCCCAGGGCAGGACTAACTATGGCTACACCTTC. It specifies CASSPQGRTNYGYTF.

The chain joins TRBV13 to TRBJ2-4, with TRBD1 matching 11 bases. Germline V gene sequence: CDR1 PRHDT, CDR2 FYEKMQ (reference sequence). The CDR3 is 17 amino acids. V dropped 5 bases and J dropped 1; count of bases not matched to a gene: 7. The CDR3 sequence is CASSLGQGVPAKNIQYF. The CDR3 coding sequence is TGTGCCAGCAGCCTGGGACAGGGGGTCCCGGCCAAAAACATTCAGTACTTC.

This rearrangement joins TRBV6-5 to TRBJ2-7, with a weak D call TRBD1 (5 bases). Germline values: CDR1 MNHEY, CDR2 SVGAGI. The CDR3 has 15 amino acids. Trimming left V 4 bases short and J 3 bases short, with 16 bases between. The CDR3 loop is CASSSSLGQGYEQYF. Written as DNA, the CDR3 is TGTGCCAGCAGTTCCTCTTTGGGGCAGGGCTACGAGCAGTACTTC.

V usage is TRBV4-1 and J usage is TRBJ2-1; no clear D gene. Trimming removed 0 bases at V and 9 bases at J, with 12 bases between. CDR3 length equals 14 residues. Germline V gives CDR1 MGHRA, CDR2 YSYEKL. The CDR3 reads CASSQDLALSEQFF. CDR3 DNA: TGCGCCAGCAGCCAAGACTTGGCATTAAGTGAGCAGTTCTTC.

The CDR3 region has the DNA TGTGCCAGCAGCTCGACAGGGGGTCGCAATCAGCCCCAGCATTTT. Its protein is CASSSTGGRNQPQHF. The rearrangement joins TRBV7-9 to TRBJ1-5; 9 bases match TRBD1. The CDR3 totals 15 residues. V gave up 4 bases and J gave up 2 bases; unmatched junction bases: 3. The V gene's germline CDR1 is SEHNR and CDR2 FQNEAQ (reference sequence).

The chain links TRBV28 to TRBJ2-1; 7 positions agree with TRBD2. This CDR3 spans 12 amino acids. Germline CDR1 and CDR2: MDHEN and SYDVKM. V gave up 4 bases and J gave up 10 bases; unmatched junction bases: 4. Here the CDR3 DNA reads TGTGCCAGCAGTTCGACTAGCAGGGAGCAGTTCTTC. This translates into CASSSTSREQFF.

The chain employs TRBV7-2 and TRBJ1-4, with a possible D match to TRBD1 (5 bases). The V end was cut by 5 bases, the J end by 6 bases, with 13 bases between. This CDR3 has 14 amino acids. Germline assignment: CDR1 SGHTA and CDR2 FQGNSA. CDR3 loop: CASSRGFVDEKLFF. The CDR3 DNA is TGTGCCAGCAGCCGGGGGTTCGTAGATGAAAAACTGTTTTTT.

V and J are TRBV10-3 and TRBJ2-3; maybe TRBD2 (6 bases). Germline values: CDR1 ENHRY, CDR2 SYGVKD. The germline V and J ends were trimmed by 6 bases and 0 bases, with 13 bases remaining between them. The CDR3 runs to 15 residues. The DNA of the CDR3 is TGTGCCATCAGAAGCTATGGGGGGAGCACAGATACGCAGTATTTT. This translates into CAIRSYGGSTDTQYF.

The V gene is TRBV9, the J gene TRBJ1-1; D not certain. CDR3 length equals 12 residues. The ends were cut back, 0 bases at V and 5 bases at J, with 5 bases in the middle. Germline V gene data show CDR1 as SGDLS and CDR2 as YYNGEE. CDR3 nucleotide sequence: TGTGCCAGCAGCGTAGGGGCGACTGAAGCTTTCTTT. The encoded protein is CASSVGATEAFF.

V usage is TRBV18 and J usage is TRBJ1-2; tentatively, D is TRBD1 (6 bases). Germline assignment: CDR1 KGHSH and CDR2 LQKENI. The CDR3 runs to 16 residues. V shed 0 bases and J shed 2 bases, with 13 bases lying between them. The CDR3 coding sequence is TGTGCCAGCTCACCACCGGTTACAGGGACGAACTATGGCTACACCTTC. Amino acid sequence: CASSPPVTGTNYGYTF.